The present T cell receptor beta chain was sequenced within a study of HIV-infected children after antiretroviral therapy interruption. There are many counts of this clonotype. V shed 1 base, J shed 4 bases, and the junction held 10 bases outside the gene matches. Germline V gene sequence: CDR1 DFQATT, CDR2 SNEGSKA (reference sequence). The CDR3 contains 16 residues. The treatment was: PENTA 11 planned treatment interruption arm or continuous ART arm. RNA-based 3' RACE libraries used unique molecular identifiers. Each CDR3 protein is one row after TCRdb ran MiXCR on the 3' RACE reads. The sample consists of some 41,000 distinct CDR3 sequences, just over 6.5% of them appearing once.

Sample: CD45RA+ CD4+ T cells from PBMCs, pooled from several time points, taken from a donor given antiretroviral therapy, either interrupted or continuous. Subset reported: naive CD4+ CD45RA+ CD45RO- T cells. The receptor was isolated from a pool of human donors with HIV. V gene TRBV20-1 combines with J gene TRBJ2-1, with 7 bases that match TRBD2. The CDR3, as DNA: TGCAGTGCTAGAGTACCCGGGACTAAAGGATACAATGAGCAGTTCTTC. Translation: CSARVPGTKGYNEQFF.